The 21 T cell receptor beta chains listed next were all sequenced from one sample in a study of cytomegalovirus exposure and HLA in healthy donors. Sequenced by immunoSEQ multiplex PCR; TCRdb stores in-frame clones only, minus some. This table has approximately 64,000 clones, approximately 90% appearing once. The sequenced material came from PBMCs. Receptor source: a woman aged 18-29 years in good health and CMV-seronegative.

The chain is built from TRBV19 and TRBJ2-2; 8 nucleotides agree with TRBD1. CDR1 and CDR2 from the germline V gene are LNHDA and SQIVND (reference sequence). Trimming cost V 10 bases and J 6 bases; bases outside gene matches: 19. The CDR3 length is 17 residues. CDR3 residues: CAIQTCDRTGWAGELFF. The CDR3 DNA is TGTGCCATCCAAACTTGCGATAGGACAGGGTGGGCCGGGGAGCTGTTTTTT. The full variable domain, with the rest looked up from reference TRBV19 and TRBJ2-2, is DGGITQSPKYLFRKEGQNVTLSCEQNLNHDAMYWYRQDPGQGLRLIYYSQIVNDFQKGDIAEGYSVSREKKESFPLTVTSAQKNPTAFYLCAIQTCDRTGWAGELFFGEGSRLTVL.

The chain is built from TRBV4-1 and TRBJ1-1; D possibly corresponds to TRBD1 (5 bases). The germline V gene encodes CDR1 MGHRA and CDR2 YSYEKL. V shed 1 base and J shed 4 bases, with 19 bases lying between them. This CDR3 spans 17 amino acids. This CDR3 is CASSQVGQGMGLTEAFF. The CDR3 DNA sequence: TGCGCCAGCAGCCAAGTAGGCCAGGGAATGGGACTCACTGAAGCTTTCTTT.

V usage is TRBV29-1 and J usage is TRBJ2-5; perhaps TRBD2 as D (6 bases). CDR1 and CDR2 (germline): SQVTM, ANQGSEA. This CDR3 has 16 residues. V gave up 4 bases and J gave up 5 bases, with 23 bases separating them. The CDR3 coding sequence is TGCAGCGTTGGGAGGGTTGGGACCCCAGGGCGTGAGACCCAGTACTTC. Protein product: CSVGRVGTPGRETQYF.

The chain combines TRBV5-4 with TRBJ1-4; D unclear. Germline CDR1 reads SGHNT; CDR2 reads YYREEE (reference sequence). Trimming took off 0 bases at V and 0 bases at J, with 6 bases between the two ends. CDR3 size: 15 residues. CDR3 in DNA: TGTGCCAGCAGCTTGGACCGGGCAACTAATGAAAAACTGTTTTTT. It encodes CASSLDRATNEKLFF.

This chain links TRBV7-6 with TRBJ2-2; TRBD2 aligns across 11 bases. The germline V gene has CDR1 SGHVS and CDR2 FNYEAQ. There are 17 residues in the CDR3. After removal of 5 bases from V and 5 bases from J, the junction contained 10 bases not matched to a gene. CDR3 amino acids: CASSRISGRAGTGELFF. DNA of the CDR3: TGTGCCAGCAGCCGAATTAGCGGGAGGGCGGGAACCGGGGAGCTGTTTTTT.

The CDR3 is CASTTRQGYGYTF. Here the CDR3 DNA reads TGTGCCAGTACAACTCGGCAGGGATATGGCTACACCTTC. The rearrangement joins TRBV19 to TRBJ1-2; weak D call: TRBD1 (5 bases). Germline V gene data show CDR1 as LNHDA and CDR2 as SQIVND (reference sequence). Trimming took off 7 bases at V and 5 bases at J, with 14 bases between the two ends. This CDR3 has 13 amino acids.

This rearrangement joins TRBV7-3 to TRBJ2-1; D may be TRBD1 (6 bases). Trimming cost V 3 bases and J 9 bases, with 15 bases left between them. CDR3 length equals 14 residues. From germline, CDR1 is SGHTA and CDR2 FQGTGA. The CDR3 DNA is TGTGCCAGCAGCTTCGGACCTTTAGGGGGTGAGCAGTTCTTC. This sequence encodes CASSFGPLGGEQFF.

This clone has just a few counts. This chain uses TRBV19 with TRBJ2-7, with D uncertain. CDR3 length: 12 amino acids. The ends were cut back, 3 bases at V and 5 bases at J, with 8 bases in the middle. CDR1 and CDR2 from the germline V gene are LNHDA and SQIVND (reference sequence). CDR3 protein: CASSISPNEQYF. DNA for the CDR3: TGTGCCAGTAGTATTTCCCCTAACGAGCAGTACTTC.

This rearrangement joins TRBV23-1 to TRBJ2-2; 7 nucleotides agree with TRBD1. TRBV23-1 is an ORF, and what it does is uncertain. CDR3 length: 19 residues. The trim removed 10 bases at V and 5 bases at J, leaving 25 bases unmatched. CDR3 protein: CAIPGVQGKGLRKTGELFF. Here the CDR3 DNA reads TGCGCCATTCCCGGTGTACAGGGGAAGGGTTTGAGGAAAACCGGGGAGCTGTTTTTT.

This clone was observed once. The J gene is TRBJ2-2, the V gene TRBV11-3; possibly TRBD1 for D (6 bases). This CDR3 spans 15 amino acids. The germline CDR1 and CDR2 sequences are SGHNT and YENEEA. The V gene lost 5 bases and the J gene lost 0 bases, with 10 bases spanning the gap. CDR3 DNA: TGTGCCAGCAGCGGCAACAGGGCGAACACCGGGGAGCTGTTTTTT. Translated: CASSGNRANTGELFF.

CDR3 residues: CASSLRLAGVFSSSYNEQFF. DNA of the CDR3: TGTGCCAGCAGCTTAAGGCTAGCGGGAGTCTTCTCCAGCTCCTACAATGAGCAGTTCTTC. The rearrangement links TRBV7-8 to TRBJ2-1; 10 nucleotides align to TRBD2. CDR1 and CDR2 (germline): SGHVS, FQNEAQ. The CDR3 runs 20 residues. Unmatched junction bases numbered 13, after V lost 2 bases and J lost 0 bases.

This CDR3 reads CASSSDISGNTIYF. CDR3 in DNA: TGTGCCAGCAGTTCTGACATCTCTGGAAACACCATATATTTT. The chain joins TRBV6-5 to TRBJ1-3, with no clear D. The V and J ends lost 4 bases and 0 bases respectively, with 7 bases between them. CDR3 size: 14 residues. Looked up from germline, CDR1 is MNHEY and CDR2 is SVGAGI.

CDR3 DNA: TGTGCCAGCAGCGTCGACTTTAGTACAGGCGAGCAGTACTTC. Amino acid sequence: CASSVDFSTGEQYF. The chain uses TRBV9 and TRBJ2-7, with D possibly matching TRBD1 (5 bases). The CDR3 has 14 residues. Germline lookup yields CDR1 SGDLS and CDR2 YYNGEE. The V gene lost 2 bases and the J gene lost 6 bases, with 15 bases spanning the gap.

V usage is TRBV12-5 and J usage is TRBJ2-5; D not certain. This CDR3 has 12 amino acids. Germline lookup yields CDR1 LGHNT and CDR2 FRNRAP. Between the trimmed V and J ends, which lost 6 bases and 3 bases, there was a span of 8 bases. Here the CDR3 reads CASGRLEETQYF. CDR3 coding DNA: TGTGCTAGTGGGAGACTTGAAGAGACCCAGTACTTC. Based on the CDR3 plus reference TRBV12-5 and TRBJ2-5, the full variable domain is DARVTQTPRHKVTEMGQEVTMRCQPILGHNTVFWYRQTMMQGLELLAYFRNRAPLDDSGMPKDRFSAEMPDATLATLKIQPSEPRDSAVYFCASGRLEETQYFGPGTRLLVL.

The V gene is TRBV9, the J gene TRBJ1-2, with 7 positions matching TRBD1. CDR3 length: 16 residues. The V gene's germline CDR1 is SGDLS and CDR2 YYNGEE. V trimming: 0 bases; J trimming: 3 bases; junction bases outside the gene matches: 8. The CDR3 DNA sequence: TGTGCCAGCAGCGTAGGGGCCGGGACAGAAGACTATGGCTACACCTTC. This translates into CASSVGAGTEDYGYTF.

This chain connects TRBV7-2 to TRBJ2-1; 8 nucleotides agree with TRBD2. The CDR3 is made up of 16 amino acids. The germline CDR1 and CDR2 sequences are SGHTA and FQGNSA. Trimming cost V 1 base and J 5 bases; bases outside gene matches: 7. CDR3 DNA sequence: TGTGCCAGCAGCTTAGTGTCAACTAGCGGACACAATGAGCAGTTCTTC. Encoded protein: CASSLVSTSGHNEQFF.

This chain uses TRBV6-5 with TRBJ1-6; maybe TRBD1 (6 bases). The CDR3 spans 15 residues. Trimming cost V 6 bases and J 4 bases, with 13 bases left between them. Looked up from germline, CDR1 is MNHEY and CDR2 is SVGAGI. This CDR3 reads CASSPRGTYNSPLHF. The DNA of the CDR3 is TGTGCCAGCAGCCCCAGGGGTACTTATAATTCACCCCTCCACTTT.

The CDR3 DNA reads as TGTGCCAGCAGGAATGACGAGGTGTGGGACACTGAAGCTTTCTTT. The encoded protein is CASRNDEVWDTEAFF. The V gene is TRBV6-1, the J gene TRBJ1-1; D is undetermined. The CDR3 length is 15 residues. The V and J ends lost 6 bases and 3 bases respectively, with 17 bases between them. The germline CDR1 and CDR2 sequences are MNHNS and SASEGT.

CDR3: CASSAGNLEWDEQFF. DNA of the CDR3: TGTGCCAGCAGCGCAGGGAACCTCGAGTGGGATGAGCAGTTCTTC. The genes are TRBV5-8 and TRBJ2-1, with D possibly being TRBD1 (5 bases). V dropped 4 bases and J dropped 8 bases, with 19 bases sitting between them. Germline-derived CDR1 and CDR2 are SGHTS and YDEGEE. The CDR3 is 15 residues long. The full variable domain, with the rest looked up from reference TRBV5-8 and TRBJ2-1, is EAGVTQSPTHLIKTRGQQATLRCSPISGHTSVYWYQQALGLGLQFLLWYDEGEERNRGNFPPRFSGRQFPNYSSELNVNALELEDSALYLCASSAGNLEWDEQFFGPGTRLTVL.

This clone showed up just a few times. The V gene is TRBV7-9, the J gene TRBJ2-7, with 9 bases that match TRBD1. There are 14 residues in the CDR3. The junction had 4 bases not matched to a gene; V was cut back by 2 bases and J by 5 bases. CDR1 is SEHNR and CDR2 is FQNEAQ in the germline V gene (reference sequence). The CDR3 nucleotides are TGTGCCAGCAGCTTATACAGGGGGCTCAACGAGCAGTACTTC. Residues: CASSLYRGLNEQYF.

V and J are TRBV19 and TRBJ1-5, with TRBD1 matching 7 bases. Trimming removed 5 bases from V and 0 bases from J; junction bases left unmatched: 13. Per germline, CDR1 LNHDA and CDR2 SQIVND (reference sequence). The CDR3 is 18 residues long. This chain's CDR3 is CASSAWRDRPYSNQPQHF. CDR3 nucleotides: TGTGCCAGTAGTGCGTGGAGGGACAGACCTTATAGCAATCAGCCCCAGCATTTT.